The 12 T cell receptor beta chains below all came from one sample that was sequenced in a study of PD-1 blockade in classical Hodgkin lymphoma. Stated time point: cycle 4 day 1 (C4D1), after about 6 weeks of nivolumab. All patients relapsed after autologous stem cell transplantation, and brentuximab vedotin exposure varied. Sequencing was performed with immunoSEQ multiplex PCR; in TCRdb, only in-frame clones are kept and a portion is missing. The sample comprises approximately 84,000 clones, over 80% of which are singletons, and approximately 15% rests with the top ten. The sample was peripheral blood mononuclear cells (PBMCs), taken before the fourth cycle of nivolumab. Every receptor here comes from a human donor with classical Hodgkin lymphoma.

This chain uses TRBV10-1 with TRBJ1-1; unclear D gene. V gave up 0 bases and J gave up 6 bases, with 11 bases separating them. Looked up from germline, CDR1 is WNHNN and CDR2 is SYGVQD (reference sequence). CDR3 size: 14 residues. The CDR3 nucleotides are TGCGCCAGCAGTGAGTCGAATAATAGGGCTGAAGCTTTCTTT. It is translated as CASSESNNRAEAFF.

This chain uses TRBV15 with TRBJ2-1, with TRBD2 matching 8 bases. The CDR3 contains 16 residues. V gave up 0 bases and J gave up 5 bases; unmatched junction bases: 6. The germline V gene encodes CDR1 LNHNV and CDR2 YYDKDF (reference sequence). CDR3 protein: CATSREAGAINNEQFF. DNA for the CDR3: TGTGCCACCAGCAGAGAAGCGGGAGCGATTAACAATGAGCAGTTCTTC.

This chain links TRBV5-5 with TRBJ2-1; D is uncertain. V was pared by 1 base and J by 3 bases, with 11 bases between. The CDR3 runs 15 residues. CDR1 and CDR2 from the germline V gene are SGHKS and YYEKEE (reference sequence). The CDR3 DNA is TGTGCCAGCAGCTTGATGTTCCACAGCTACAATGAGCAGTTCTTC. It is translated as CASSLMFHSYNEQFF.

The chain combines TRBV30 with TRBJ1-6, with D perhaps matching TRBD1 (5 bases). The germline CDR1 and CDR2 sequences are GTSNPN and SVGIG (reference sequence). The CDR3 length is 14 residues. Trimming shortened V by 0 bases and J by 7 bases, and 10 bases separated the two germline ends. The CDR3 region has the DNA TGTGCCTGGAGTGTACCTAGGGGAAATTCACCCCTCCACTTT. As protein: CAWSVPRGNSPLHF.

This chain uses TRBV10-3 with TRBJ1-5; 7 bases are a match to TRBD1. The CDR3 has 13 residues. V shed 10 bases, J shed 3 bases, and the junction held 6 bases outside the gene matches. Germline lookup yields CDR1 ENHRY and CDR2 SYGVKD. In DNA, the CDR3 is TGTGCCACCCGGACAGGTCTCAATCAGCCCCAGCATTTT. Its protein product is CATRTGLNQPQHF.

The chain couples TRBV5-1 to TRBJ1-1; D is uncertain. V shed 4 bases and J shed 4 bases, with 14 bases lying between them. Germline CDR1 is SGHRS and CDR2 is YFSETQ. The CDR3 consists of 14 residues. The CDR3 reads CASSAQGSGTEAFF. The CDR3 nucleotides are TGCGCCAGCAGCGCCCAAGGGTCGGGCACTGAAGCTTTCTTT.

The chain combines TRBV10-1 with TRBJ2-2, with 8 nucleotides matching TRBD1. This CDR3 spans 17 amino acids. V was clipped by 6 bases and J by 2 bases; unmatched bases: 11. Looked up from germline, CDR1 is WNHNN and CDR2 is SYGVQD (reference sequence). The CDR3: CASSVTSGTGNTGELFF. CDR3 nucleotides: TGCGCCAGCAGCGTTACCTCCGGGACAGGCAACACCGGGGAGCTGTTTTTT.

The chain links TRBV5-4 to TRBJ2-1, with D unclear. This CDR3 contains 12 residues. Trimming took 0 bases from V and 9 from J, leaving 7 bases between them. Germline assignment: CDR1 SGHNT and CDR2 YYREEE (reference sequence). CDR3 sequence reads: CASSLDPPEQFF. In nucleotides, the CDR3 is TGTGCCAGCAGCTTGGACCCCCCTGAGCAGTTCTTC.

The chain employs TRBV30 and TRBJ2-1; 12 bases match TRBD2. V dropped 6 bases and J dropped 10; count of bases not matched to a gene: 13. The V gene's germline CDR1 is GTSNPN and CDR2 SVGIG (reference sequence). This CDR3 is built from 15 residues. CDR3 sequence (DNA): TGTGCCTGCGACGGATCTAGCGGGAGGGTCGGGGAGCAGTTCTTC. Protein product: CACDGSSGRVGEQFF.

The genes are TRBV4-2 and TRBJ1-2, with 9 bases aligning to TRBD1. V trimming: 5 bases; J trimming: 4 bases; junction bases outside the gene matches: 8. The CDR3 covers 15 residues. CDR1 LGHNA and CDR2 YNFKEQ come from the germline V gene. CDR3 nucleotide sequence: TGTGCCAGCAGCTCCTGGACAGGGGACCTCTATGGCTACACCTTC. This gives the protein CASSSWTGDLYGYTF.

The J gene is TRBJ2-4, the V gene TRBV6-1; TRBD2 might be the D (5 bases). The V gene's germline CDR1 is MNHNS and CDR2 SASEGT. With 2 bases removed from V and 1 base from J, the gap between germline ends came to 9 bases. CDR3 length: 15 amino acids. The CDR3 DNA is TGTGCCAGCAGTGAAACGGGCGGGGCCAAAAACATTCAGTACTTC. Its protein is CASSETGGAKNIQYF.

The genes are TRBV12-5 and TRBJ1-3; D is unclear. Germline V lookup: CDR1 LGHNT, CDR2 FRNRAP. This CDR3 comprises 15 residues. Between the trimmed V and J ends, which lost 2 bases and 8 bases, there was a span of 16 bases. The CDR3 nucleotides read TGTGCTAGTGGTTTGTCCCCAATATTCGGGGACACCATATATTTT. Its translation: CASGLSPIFGDTIYF.